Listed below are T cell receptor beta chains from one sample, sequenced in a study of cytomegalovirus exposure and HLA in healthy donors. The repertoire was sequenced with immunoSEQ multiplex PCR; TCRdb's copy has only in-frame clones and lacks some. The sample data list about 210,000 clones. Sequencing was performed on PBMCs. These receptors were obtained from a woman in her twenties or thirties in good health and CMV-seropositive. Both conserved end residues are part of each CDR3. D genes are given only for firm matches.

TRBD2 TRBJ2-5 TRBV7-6 CASSLLPRSSGGPSQETQYF TGTGCCAGCAGCTTACTACCTAGGTCTAGCGGGGGGCCTTCACAAGAGACCCAGTACTTC
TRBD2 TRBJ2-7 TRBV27 CASRELAGTYEQYF TGTGCCAGCCGGGAACTAGCGGGGACCTACGAGCAGTACTTC
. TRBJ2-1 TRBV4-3 CASSQESSGNEQFF TGCGCCAGCAGCCAAGAGAGCTCCGGCAATGAGCAGTTCTTC
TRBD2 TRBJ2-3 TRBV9 CASSVPARPPGLGVTDTQYF TGTGCCAGCAGCGTACCCGCCCGACCGCCGGGACTAGGTGTCACAGATACGCAGTATTTT
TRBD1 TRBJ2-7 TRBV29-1 CSVRDRLIKGDEQYF TGCAGCGTCAGGGACAGGCTAATTAAAGGAGACGAGCAGTACTTC
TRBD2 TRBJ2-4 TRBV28 CASRPGGRKNIQYF TGTGCCAGCAGGCCGGGAGGGCGGAAAAACATTCAGTACTTC
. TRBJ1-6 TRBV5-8 CASSLTGKNSPLHF TGTGCCAGCAGCTTGACAGGGAAAAATTCACCCCTCCACTTT
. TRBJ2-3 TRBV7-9 CASSLGRTKADTQYF TGTGCCAGCAGCTTAGGGCGGACTAAAGCAGATACGCAGTATTTT
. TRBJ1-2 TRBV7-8 CASSLGSRGYTF TGTGCCAGCAGCTTAGGATCGCGAGGCTACACCTTC
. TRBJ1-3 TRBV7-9 CASSFTRSNGNTIYF TGCGCCAGCAGCTTTACCCGGTCGAATGGAAACACCATATATTTT
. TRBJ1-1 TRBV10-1 CASSVHKNTEAFF TGCGCCAGCAGTGTCCACAAGAACACTGAAGCTTTCTTT
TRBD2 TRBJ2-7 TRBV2 CASSATSGGTKRDF TGTGCCAGCAGTGCGACTAGCGGGGGTACAAAAAGGGACTTC
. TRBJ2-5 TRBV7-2 CASSTWANPGETQYF TGTGCCAGCAGCACTTGGGCCAATCCAGGGGAGACCCAGTACTTC
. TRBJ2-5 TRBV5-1 CASSLALGETQYF TGCGCCAGCAGCTTGGCCCTCGGGGAGACCCAGTACTTC
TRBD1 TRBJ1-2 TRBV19 CASSMTNRGYYGYTF TGTGCCAGTAGTATGACGAACAGGGGGTACTATGGCTACACCTTC
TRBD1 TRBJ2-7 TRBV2 CASTIEGQGIYEQYF TGTGCCAGTACTATCGAGGGACAGGGGATTTACGAGCAGTACTTC
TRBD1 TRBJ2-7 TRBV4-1 CASSQGVRGLYEQYF TGCGCCAGCAGCCAAGGTGTCAGGGGGCTCTACGAGCAGTACTTC
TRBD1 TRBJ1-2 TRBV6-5 CASSPDRGGYGYTF TGTGCCAGCAGTCCGGACAGGGGAGGCTATGGCTACACCTTC
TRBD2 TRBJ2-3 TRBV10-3 CAISIGTSGGSDTQYF TGTGCCATCAGCATTGGGACTAGCGGGGGATCGGATACGCAGTATTTT
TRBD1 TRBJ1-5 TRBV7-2 CASSPWGTGTNQPQHF TGTGCCAGCAGCCCATGGGGGACAGGGACCAATCAGCCCCAGCATTTT
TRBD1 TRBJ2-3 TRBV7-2 CASSQDRAYDTQYF TGTGCCAGCAGCCAGGACAGGGCCTACGATACGCAGTATTTT
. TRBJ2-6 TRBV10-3 CAISLGQRDSGANVLTF TGTGCCATCAGCCTGGGGCAGCGCGACTCTGGGGCCAACGTCCTGACTTTC
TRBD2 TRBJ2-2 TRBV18 CASSPTSGTSVHGELFF TGTGCCAGCTCACCGACTTCCGGGACTAGCGTACACGGGGAGCTGTTTTTT
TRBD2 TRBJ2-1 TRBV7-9 CASSLRGGRLVSYNEQFF TGTGCCAGCAGCTTACGGGGGGGCCGGTTAGTGTCCTACAATGAGCAGTTCTTC
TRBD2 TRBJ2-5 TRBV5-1 CASSLGLAGGQETQYF TGCGCCAGCAGCCTGGGACTAGCGGGGGGCCAAGAGACCCAGTACTTC
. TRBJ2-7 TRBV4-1 CASSLRRGATYEQYF TGCGCCAGCAGCCTCCGTCGGGGGGCAACCTACGAGCAGTACTTC